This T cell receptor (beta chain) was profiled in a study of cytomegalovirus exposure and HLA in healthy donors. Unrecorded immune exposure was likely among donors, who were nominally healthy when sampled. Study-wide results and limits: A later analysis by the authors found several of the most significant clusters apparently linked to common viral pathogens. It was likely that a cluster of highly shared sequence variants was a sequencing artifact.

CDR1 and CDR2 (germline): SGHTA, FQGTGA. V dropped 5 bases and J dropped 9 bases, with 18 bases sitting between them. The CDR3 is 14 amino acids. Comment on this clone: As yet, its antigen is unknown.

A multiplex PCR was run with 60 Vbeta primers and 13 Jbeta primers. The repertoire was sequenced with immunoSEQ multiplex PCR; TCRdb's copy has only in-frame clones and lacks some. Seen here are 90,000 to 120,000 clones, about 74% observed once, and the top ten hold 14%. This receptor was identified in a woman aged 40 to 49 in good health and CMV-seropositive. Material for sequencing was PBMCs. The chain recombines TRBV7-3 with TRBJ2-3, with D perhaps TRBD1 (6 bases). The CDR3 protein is CASSLRSDSTTQYF. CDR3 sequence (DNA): TGTGCCAGCAGCCTGCGGTCGGACAGTACAACGCAGTATTTT.